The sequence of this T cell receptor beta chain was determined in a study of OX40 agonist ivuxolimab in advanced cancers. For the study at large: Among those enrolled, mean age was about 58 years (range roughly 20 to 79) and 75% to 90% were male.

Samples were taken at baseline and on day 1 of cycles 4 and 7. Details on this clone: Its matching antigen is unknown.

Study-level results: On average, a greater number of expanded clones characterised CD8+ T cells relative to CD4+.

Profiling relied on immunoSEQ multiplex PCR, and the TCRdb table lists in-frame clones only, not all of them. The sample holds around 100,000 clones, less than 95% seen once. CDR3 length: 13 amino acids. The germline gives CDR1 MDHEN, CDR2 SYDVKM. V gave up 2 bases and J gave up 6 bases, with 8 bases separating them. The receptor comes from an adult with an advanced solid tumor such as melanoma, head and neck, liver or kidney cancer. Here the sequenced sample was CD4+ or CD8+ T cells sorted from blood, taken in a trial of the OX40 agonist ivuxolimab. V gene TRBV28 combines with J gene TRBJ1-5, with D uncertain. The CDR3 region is CASSLGRAQPQHF. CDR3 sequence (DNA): TGTGCCAGCAGTTTAGGTCGGGCTCAGCCCCAGCATTTT.